Shown below are 29 T cell receptor beta chains from a single sample sequenced in a study of blood T cell repertoires in COVID-19 (dated by TCRdb to 2020 to 2022). The library came from the immunoSEQ multiplex PCR assay. TCRdb stores this immuneACCESS table with in-frame sequences only. Part of the clones is absent; in the studies checked, under half of the shortfall reflects unresolved V genes, and no reason is known for the rest. This sample holds roughly 76,000 clones; around 78% were observed only once. The leading ten clones occupy roughly a sixth of the sample. The sequenced sample was peripheral blood. These receptors were collected from a human donor in a cohort sampled during active COVID-19.

The chain has TRBV24-1 and TRBJ2-2, with 11 bases that match TRBD1. V lost 4 bases, J lost 10 bases, and 19 bases stayed unmatched. Germline values: CDR1 KGHDR, CDR2 SFDVKD. The CDR3 has 19 residues. As DNA, the CDR3 is TGTGCCACCAGTGAACCCCCGGGTGGGGACAGGGGGGTTAAGGAGGAGCTGTTTTTT. Its translation is CATSEPPGGDRGVKEELFF.

This clone was detected a few times. The rearrangement links TRBV30 to TRBJ2-7; tentative D call: TRBD1 (5 bases). V dropped 5 bases and J dropped 5 bases, with 10 bases sitting between them. Germline V CDR1 and CDR2: GTSNPN, SVGIG (reference sequence). This CDR3 has 11 residues. The CDR3 nucleotides are TGTGCCTGGGCAGGGCAGGACGAGCAGTACTTC. Its protein is CAWAGQDEQYF.

The chain recombines TRBV5-6 with TRBJ2-6; 9 bases fit TRBD1. The CDR3 has 17 residues. Per the germline V gene, CDR1 is SGHDT and CDR2 is YYEEEE. J lost 0 bases, V lost 4 bases, and 5 bases had no gene match. DNA of the CDR3: TGTGCCAGCAGCAGGACAGGGGCCAGCTCTGGGGCCAACGTCCTGACTTTC. Protein sequence: CASSRTGASSGANVLTF.

This clone was seen only a few times. CDR3 region: CASNPRGPTNEQFF. CDR3 nucleotides: TGTGCCAGCAACCCCAGGGGCCCTACGAATGAGCAGTTCTTC. V gene TRBV27 combines with J gene TRBJ2-1, with D maybe TRBD1 (6 bases). The V and J ends lost 7 bases and 7 bases respectively, with 17 bases between them. The CDR3 totals 14 residues. The germline V gene has CDR1 MNHEY and CDR2 SMNVEV (reference sequence).

The genes are TRBV7-2 and TRBJ2-7; D not certain. The CDR3 consists of 13 residues. V was pared by 1 base and J by 7 bases, with 11 bases between. Germline loops: CDR1 SGHTA, CDR2 FQGNSA. The CDR3 DNA sequence: TGTGCCAGCAGCTTAGAGTACTCGCGGGAGCAGTACTTC. It yields the protein CASSLEYSREQYF.

This clone was found a few times. The J gene is TRBJ2-3, the V gene TRBV11-2, with 9 nucleotides matching TRBD2. Germline V gene data show CDR1 as SGHAT and CDR2 as FQNNGV. V lost 0 bases and J lost 7; bases outside the gene matches: 8. The CDR3 contains 16 residues. In DNA, the CDR3 is TGTGCCAGCAGCTTAGATTTCGCGGGAGGGCCACATACGCAGTATTTT. Protein sequence: CASSLDFAGGPHTQYF.

The V call is TRBV6-5, the J call TRBJ1-6; TRBD1 agrees at 9 bases. Germline CDR1 reads MNHEY; CDR2 reads SVGAGI. With V trimmed by 8 bases and J by 7 bases, 6 bases remained unmatched. CDR3 length: 14 residues. CDR3 protein: CASLTGGGNSPLHF. CDR3 DNA: TGTGCCAGCCTGACAGGGGGTGGAAATTCACCCCTCCACTTT.

This chain uses TRBV5-4 with TRBJ2-7; D is perhaps TRBD1 (6 bases). The CDR3 totals 13 residues. The V and J ends lost 4 bases and 2 bases respectively, with 10 bases between them. Germline V gene lookup returns CDR1 SGHNT and CDR2 YYREEE (reference sequence). The CDR3: CASSPGTTYEQYF. The CDR3 DNA reads TGTGCCAGCAGCCCCGGGACAACCTACGAGCAGTACTTC.

The rearrangement links TRBV30 to TRBJ1-5, with D possibly being TRBD1 (5 bases). This CDR3 has 13 residues. CDR1 is GTSNPN and CDR2 is SVGIG in the germline V gene (reference sequence). Trimming took 4 bases from V and 6 from J, leaving 13 bases between them. CDR3 sequence (DNA): TGTGCCTGGACCGACAGTCCCGCTCAGCCCCAGCATTTT. Translation gives CAWTDSPAQPQHF.

The rearrangement uses TRBV5-5 and TRBJ1-4; 12 bases are a match to TRBD1. The CDR3 length is 15 residues. Looked up from germline, CDR1 is SGHKS and CDR2 is YYEKEE (reference sequence). V lost 7 bases and J lost 4; bases outside the gene matches: 5. The CDR3, as DNA: TGTGCCAGCTCCGGGACAGGGGGCTTTAATGAAAAACTGTTTTTT. Amino acid sequence: CASSGTGGFNEKLFF. The whole variable domain, filled in from reference TRBV5-5 and TRBJ1-4, reads DAGVTQSPTHLIKTRGQQVTLRCSPISGHKSVSWYQQVLGQGPQFIFQYYEKEERGRGNFPDRFSARQFPNYSSELNVNALLLGDSALYLCASSGTGGFNEKLFFGSGTQLSVL.

V is TRBV19 and J is TRBJ1-1, with a tentative D call TRBD1 (6 bases). CDR1 LNHDA and CDR2 SQIVND come from the germline V gene (reference sequence). The CDR3 has 13 amino acids. V was cut by 3 bases and J by 4 bases, with 9 bases left in between. The CDR3 DNA is TGTGCCAGTAGTATTCAGGGGCGCACTGAAGCTTTCTTT. It specifies CASSIQGRTEAFF.

CDR3 amino acids: CASSIDSDRVGEDTQYF. The CDR3 DNA is TGTGCCAGTAGTATAGATTCGGACAGGGTAGGGGAAGATACGCAGTATTTT. The chain has TRBV19 and TRBJ2-3, with TRBD1 matching over 8 bases. CDR1 is LNHDA and CDR2 is SQIVND in the germline V gene (reference sequence). V was pared by 0 bases and J by 5 bases, with 10 bases of the junction left unmatched. This CDR3 is 17 amino acids long. The whole variable domain, filled in from reference TRBV19 and TRBJ2-3, reads DGGITQSPKYLFRKEGQNVTLSCEQNLNHDAMYWYRQDPGQGLRLIYYSQIVNDFQKGDIAEGYSVSREKKESFPLTVTSAQKNPTAFYLCASSIDSDRVGEDTQYFGPGTRLTVL.

The chain is built from TRBV7-9 and TRBJ2-1, with TRBD2 matching over 11 bases. The J segment lost 9 bases and the V segment lost 3 bases, leaving 10 bases of the junction unmatched. This CDR3 is 16 amino acids long. Germline CDR1 is SEHNR and CDR2 is FQNEAQ (reference sequence). CDR3 bases: TGTGCCAGCAGCTTCCTTAGCGGGAGGGGGTCCGGTGAGCAGTTCTTC. It yields the protein CASSFLSGRGSGEQFF.

The CDR3 region has the DNA TGTGCCAGCAGCTTAGCGGATGGGCGGGCTACCTACGAGCAGTACTTC. It encodes CASSLADGRATYEQYF. The rearrangement uses TRBV7-8 and TRBJ2-7; D perhaps matches TRBD2 (5 bases). The V gene's germline CDR1 is SGHVS and CDR2 FQNEAQ. The CDR3 totals 16 residues. The V gene lost 0 bases and the J gene lost 2 bases, with 14 bases spanning the gap. Variable domain in full (rest from reference TRBV7-8 and TRBJ2-7): GAGVSQSPRYKVAKRGQDVALRCDPISGHVSLFWYQQALGQGPEFLTYFQNEAQLDKSGLPSDRFFAERPEGSVSTLKIQRTQQEDSAVYLCASSLADGRATYEQYFGPGTRLTVT.

This rearrangement joins TRBV21-1 to TRBJ2-7; TRBD1 is the table's D call, not checked against the DNA. TRBV21-1 is an annotated pseudogene. This CDR3 is 12 amino acids long. CDR3: CASGQGPYEQYF. DNA of the CDR3: TGTGCCAGCGGTCAGGGGCCCTACGAGCAGTACTTC.

This chain uses TRBV5-1 with TRBJ1-1; D is possibly TRBD1 (5 bases). Trimming stripped 6 bases from V and 0 bases from J, with 9 bases between. Germline CDR1 and CDR2: SGHRS and YFSETQ. The CDR3 extends over 13 amino acids. CDR3: CASTLTVNTEAFF. In DNA form, the CDR3 reads TGCGCCAGCACCCTGACAGTGAACACTGAAGCTTTCTTT.

The rearrangement joins TRBV7-2 to TRBJ2-7; D not resolved. V shed 3 bases and J shed 2 bases, with 5 bases lying between them. CDR3 length: 12 amino acids. CDR1 is SGHTA, CDR2 FQGNSA, per germline. CDR3 protein: CASSLTPYEQYF. CDR3 bases: TGTGCCAGCAGCTTGACACCCTACGAGCAGTACTTC.

The CDR3, as DNA: TGTGCCTGGAACCCAACAGGGCTCGGGGGGGAGCAGTACTTC. It codes for CAWNPTGLGGEQYF. The chain joins TRBV30 to TRBJ2-7, with a weak D call TRBD2 (7 bases). This CDR3 comprises 14 residues. From germline, CDR1 is GTSNPN and CDR2 SVGIG (reference sequence). The V and J ends lost 4 bases and 7 bases respectively, with 20 bases between them. The variable domain in full, completed from reference TRBV30 and TRBJ2-7, reads SQTIHQWPATLVQPVGSPLSLECTVEGTSNPNLYWYRQAAGRGLQLLFYSVGIGQISSEVPQNLSASRPQDRQFILSSKKLLLSDSGFYLCAWNPTGLGGEQYFGPGTRLTVT.

This clone was recorded a few times. The chain is built from TRBV2 and TRBJ2-6; D gene uncertain. Trimming shortened V by 4 bases and J by 4 bases, and 2 bases separated the two germline ends. The V gene's germline CDR1 is SNHLY and CDR2 FYNNEI. CDR3 length: 12 residues. CDR3 DNA sequence: TGTGCCAGCAGTGCAGGGGCCAACGTCCTGACTTTC. Residues: CASSAGANVLTF.

The CDR3 DNA reads as TGTGCCAGCAGCCAAGATAGGGGAGGTACGCAGTATTTT. Residues: CASSQDRGGTQYF. The V call is TRBV3-1 (or the pseudogene TRBV3-2), the J call TRBJ2-3, with TRBD2 as a possible D gene (6 bases). Germline CDR1 reads LGHDT; CDR2 reads YNNKEL (reference sequence). The CDR3 length is 13 residues. V lost 0 bases and J lost 8, with 9 bases in between.

The chain combines TRBV27 with TRBJ2-5; 7 bases are shared with TRBD1. Germline CDR1 reads MNHEY; CDR2 reads SMNVEV (reference sequence). J was trimmed by 5 bases and V by 5 bases; bases with no gene match: 11. This CDR3 spans 15 amino acids. Written as DNA, the CDR3 is TGTGCCAGCAGTCCGGGACAGCTCGGATGGGAGACCCAGTACTTC. Translation: CASSPGQLGWETQYF.

The V and J genes are TRBV5-4 and TRBJ1-3, with D tentatively TRBD1 (5 bases). CDR3 length: 15 amino acids. Germline V gene data show CDR1 as SGHNT and CDR2 as YYREEE (reference sequence). V was clipped by 4 bases and J by 2 bases, with 13 bases between them. CDR3 sequence reads: CASSPDPGTGNTIYF. The CDR3 coding sequence is TGTGCCAGCAGCCCGGACCCAGGGACTGGAAACACCATATATTTT.

This chain connects TRBV4-3 to TRBJ2-5, with 12 bases fitting TRBD2. Germline CDR1 and CDR2: LGHNA and YSLEER. Trimming took 4 bases from V and 4 from J; bases not matched to a gene: 13. The CDR3 is 18 amino acids. The CDR3, as DNA: TGCGCCAGCAGCCTAGGAGGACTAGCGGGATCTTCCGGAGAGACCCAGTACTTC. Residues: CASSLGGLAGSSGETQYF.

This clone was picked up a small number of times. The same CDR3 is also encoded by other DNA sequences in this sample. This rearrangement joins TRBV5-6 to TRBJ1-2, with D perhaps TRBD1 (5 bases). V dropped 4 bases and J dropped 4 bases, with 14 bases sitting between them. Germline V gene sequence: CDR1 SGHDT, CDR2 YYEEEE. The CDR3 consists of 14 residues. The CDR3 is CASSPPTGSYGYTF. CDR3 nucleotides: TGTGCCAGCAGCCCACCCACAGGAAGCTATGGCTACACCTTC.

The chain joins TRBV27 to TRBJ2-5, with D possibly matching TRBD1 (5 bases). Germline assignment: CDR1 MNHEY and CDR2 SMNVEV (reference sequence). The V end was cut by 7 bases, the J end by 0 bases, with 21 bases between. CDR3 length: 17 residues. The CDR3 nucleotides are TGTGCCAGCACCAAAACAAACAGGTTTACGGACCAAGAGACCCAGTACTTC. Translation gives CASTKTNRFTDQETQYF.

CDR3 residues: CASSVGLAGGPGEQYF. In nucleotides, the CDR3 is TGCGCCAGCAGCGTGGGACTAGCGGGAGGGCCTGGCGAGCAGTACTTC. The chain combines TRBV5-1 with TRBJ2-7; 16 bases agree with TRBD2. This CDR3 comprises 16 residues. Germline V lookup: CDR1 SGHRS, CDR2 YFSETQ. The V gene end was trimmed by 4 bases and the J gene end by 6 bases; junction bases not matched to a gene: 7.

A few counts support this clone. The chain combines TRBV27 with TRBJ2-1; TRBD2 matches at 12 bases. The V segment lost 5 bases and the J segment 5 bases; nucleotides outside the gene matches: 4. The CDR3 is 15 residues long. CDR1 and CDR2 (germline): MNHEY, SMNVEV (reference sequence). The CDR3 is CASSPRTSGDNEQFF. The CDR3 region has the DNA TGTGCCAGCAGTCCCCGGACTAGCGGGGACAATGAGCAGTTCTTC.

This clone has just a few counts. V is TRBV4-2 and J is TRBJ2-5, with D maybe TRBD2 (7 bases). Germline assignment: CDR1 LGHNA and CDR2 YNFKEQ. Trimming left V 0 bases short and J 4 bases short, with 12 bases between. The length of the CDR3 is 15 residues. CDR3 loop: CASSQEGLGGETQYF. The CDR3 DNA sequence: TGTGCCAGCAGCCAAGAAGGACTAGGGGGAGAGACCCAGTACTTC.

The chain carries TRBV6-1 and TRBJ1-4, with 8 bases lining up with TRBD1. From germline, CDR1 is MNHNS and CDR2 SASEGT. With V trimmed by 0 bases and J by 2 bases, 17 bases remained unmatched. The CDR3 is made up of 21 amino acids. The CDR3 DNA follows: TGTGCCAGCAGTGAAGCGCTCATCGGTGCAGGGGGCGTAGGGACTAATGAAAAACTGTTTTTT. Translating it yields CASSEALIGAGGVGTNEKLFF.